These T cell receptor beta chains were read from a single sample in a study of blood T cell repertoires in COVID-19. The repertoire was sequenced with immunoSEQ multiplex PCR; TCRdb's copy has only in-frame clones and lacks some. The sample includes approximately 100,000 clones, around 80% of them seen just once. The sample was peripheral blood. The receptors stem from a man older than 75 with COVID-19, enrolled during active disease. Each CDR3 is given with its conserved first and last residue. The D gene is left open where the match is weak. Clone size is not always given. Where it is, it says once, few, many or a class for expanded clones.

V: TRBV27
D: TRBD1
size: NA
J: TRBJ1-3
CDR3: CASSTRGQGSGNTIYF
DNA: TGTGCCAGCAGCACCCGGGGACAGGGATCAGGAAACACCATATATTTT

V: TRBV6-5
D: TRBD1
size: NA
J: TRBJ1-5
CDR3: CASSLQGGGQPQHF
DNA: TGTGCCAGCAGTTTACAGGGGGGGGGTCAGCCCCAGCATTTT

V: TRBV9
D: TRBD1
size: NA
J: TRBJ1-2
CDR3: CASSAGQPNYGYTF
DNA: TGTGCCAGCAGCGCGGGACAGCCTAACTATGGCTACACCTTC

V: TRBV7-2
D: TRBD2
size: NA
J: TRBJ2-2
CDR3: CASSLTSGRVLDGELFF
DNA: TGTGCCAGCAGCTTAACTAGCGGGAGGGTCCTCGATGGGGAGCTGTTTTTT

V: TRBV19
D: TRBD1
size: NA
J: TRBJ1-5
CDR3: CASSIQGWDQPQHF
DNA: TGTGCCAGCAGTATACAGGGGTGGGATCAGCCCCAGCATTTT

V: TRBV7-2
D: NA
size: NA
J: TRBJ1-6
CDR3: CASSLSPLYYNSPLHF
DNA: TGTGCCAGCAGCCTGAGTCCTTTGTACTATAATTCACCCCTCCACTTT

V: TRBV27
D: TRBD2
size: NA
J: TRBJ2-7
CDR3: CASSLRREAGEQYF
DNA: TGTGCCAGCAGTTTGAGGCGGGAGGCTGGAGAGCAGTACTTC

V: TRBV11-2
D: TRBD2
size: NA
J: TRBJ2-5
CDR3: CASSWGTTETQYF
DNA: TGTGCCAGCAGCTGGGGGACTACTGAGACCCAGTACTTC

V: TRBV5-6
D: NA
size: few
J: TRBJ2-3
CDR3: CASSPPIKDTQYF
DNA: TGTGCCAGCAGCCCCCCCATCAAAGATACGCAGTATTTT

V: TRBV28
D: NA
size: NA
J: TRBJ1-2
CDR3: CAAGENYGYTF
DNA: TGCGCCGCCGGGGAAAACTATGGCTACACCTTC

V: TRBV5-1
D: TRBD1
size: once
J: TRBJ1-2
CDR3: CASSPGQGAHYGYTF
DNA: TGCGCCAGCAGCCCTGGACAGGGGGCCCACTATGGCTACACCTTC

V: TRBV2
D: TRBD1
size: NA
J: TRBJ1-5
CDR3: CASRAGTGAQPQHF
DNA: TGTGCCAGCAGAGCGGGGACAGGGGCTCAGCCCCAGCATTTT

V: TRBV12-3/TRBV12-4
D: NA
size: NA
J: TRBJ1-4
CDR3: CASSLPAGEKLFF
DNA: TGTGCCAGCAGTTTGCCGGCGGGGGAAAAACTGTTTTTT

V: TRBV7-3
D: TRBD1
size: NA
J: TRBJ2-7
CDR3: CASSLGRGREQYF
DNA: TGTGCCAGCAGCTTGGGCAGGGGGCGAGAGCAGTACTTC

V: TRBV24-1
D: NA
size: NA
J: TRBJ1-2
CDR3: CATSDPRGSGRGYTF
DNA: TGTGCCACCAGTGACCCCCGGGGGTCGGGGAGAGGCTACACCTTC

V: TRBV4-1
D: TRBD1
size: NA
J: TRBJ2-7
CDR3: CASTTGTGEAYEQYF
DNA: TGCGCCAGCACCACCGGGACAGGGGAGGCCTACGAGCAGTACTTC

V: TRBV18
D: TRBD2
size: NA
J: TRBJ2-5
CDR3: CASSPFDIAGGETQYF
DNA: TGTGCCAGCTCACCATTTGACATAGCGGGAGGTGAGACCCAGTACTTC

V: TRBV6-5
D: NA
size: once
J: TRBJ2-5
CDR3: CASSYRGHYGETQYF
DNA: TGTGCCAGCAGTTACAGGGGCCATTACGGAGAGACCCAGTACTTC

V: TRBV11-3
D: NA
size: NA
J: TRBJ2-5
CDR3: CASSKDSQETQYF
DNA: TGTGCCAGCAGCAAGGACAGCCAAGAGACCCAGTACTTC

V: TRBV7-6
D: NA
size: NA
J: TRBJ2-1
CDR3: CASSFEGGTYNEQFF
DNA: TGTGCCAGCAGCTTTGAGGGTGGGACCTACAATGAGCAGTTCTTC

V: TRBV6-1
D: NA
size: few
J: TRBJ1-1
CDR3: CASNTGTGGGTEAFF
DNA: TGTGCCAGCAACACGGGCACGGGTGGAGGCACTGAAGCTTTCTTT

V: TRBV10-3
D: TRBD1
size: NA
J: TRBJ2-7
CDR3: CAISEGTDYEQYF
DNA: TGTGCCATCAGTGAAGGGACAGACTACGAGCAGTACTTC

V: TRBV7-2
D: TRBD1
size: NA
J: TRBJ1-2
CDR3: CASTATGANYGYTF
DNA: TGTGCCAGCACCGCGACAGGGGCGAACTATGGCTACACCTTC

V: TRBV28
D: NA
size: NA
J: TRBJ1-4
CDR3: CASSSSGRVNGKLFF
DNA: TGTGCCAGCAGTTCCTCCGGCAGGGTAAACGGAAAACTGTTTTTT

V: TRBV7-2
D: TRBD2
size: NA
J: TRBJ2-3
CDR3: CASSLRLSGTSSTDTQYF
DNA: TGTGCCAGCAGCTTAAGGTTGAGCGGGACTTCTAGCACAGATACGCAGTATTTT

V: TRBV25-1
D: TRBD1
size: NA
J: TRBJ1-1
CDR3: CASSGAGGNTEAFF
DNA: TGTGCCAGCAGTGGGGCAGGGGGGAACACTGAAGCTTTCTTT

V: TRBV3-1/TRBV3-2
D: NA
size: NA
J: TRBJ1-2
CDR3: CASSQDSGPRGGYTF
DNA: TGTGCCAGCAGCCAAGACTCGGGGCCGCGGGGTGGCTACACCTTC

V: TRBV28
D: NA
size: few
J: TRBJ1-5
CDR3: CASSFSGQPQHF
DNA: TGTGCCAGCAGTTTCTCGGGTCAGCCCCAGCATTTT

V: TRBV29-1
D: TRBD2
size: once
J: TRBJ2-3
CDR3: CTFREGPDTQYF
DNA: TGCACCTTTAGGGAGGGACCAGATACGCAGTATTTT

V: TRBV6-6
D: TRBD2
size: NA
J: TRBJ2-3
CDR3: CASTRLAGVADTQYF
DNA: TGTGCCAGTACCCGACTAGCGGGAGTTGCAGATACGCAGTATTTT

V: TRBV11-1
D: NA
size: NA
J: TRBJ1-2
CDR3: CASSFNGRYAAF
DNA: TGTGCCAGCAGCTTTAATGGGAGGTACGCAGCCTTC

V: TRBV27
D: NA
size: NA
J: TRBJ1-1
CDR3: CASTWEGMNTEAFF
DNA: TGTGCCAGCACCTGGGAGGGCATGAACACTGAAGCTTTCTTT

V: TRBV28
D: NA
size: NA
J: TRBJ1-6
CDR3: CASSLWGVRGQSGFSPLHF
DNA: TGTGCCAGCAGTTTATGGGGGGTCCGCGGACAGTCCGGATTTTCACCCCTCCACTTT

V: TRBV20-1
D: NA
size: NA
J: TRBJ1-4
CDR3: CSASRGGLEKLFF
DNA: TGCAGTGCTAGTCGGGGGGGTCTTGAAAAACTGTTTTTT

V: TRBV5-8
D: TRBD1
size: NA
J: TRBJ1-6
CDR3: CASSLNAGGANSPLHF
DNA: TGTGCCAGCAGCTTGAACGCAGGGGGTGCGAATTCACCCCTCCACTTT

V: TRBV5-4
D: NA
size: few
J: TRBJ2-1
CDR3: CASKAGSYNEQFF
DNA: TGTGCCAGCAAGGCAGGTTCCTACAATGAGCAGTTCTTC

V: TRBV30
D: TRBD2
size: NA
J: TRBJ2-3
CDR3: CAWTSGSTDTQYF
DNA: TGTGCCTGGACTAGCGGGAGCACAGATACGCAGTATTTT

V: TRBV27
D: TRBD2
size: few
J: TRBJ2-3
CDR3: CASSLSSGTTDTQYF
DNA: TGTGCCAGCAGTTTAAGTAGCGGGACCACAGATACGCAGTATTTT

V: TRBV29-1
D: TRBD1
size: few
J: TRBJ2-7
CDR3: CSVEVPDRVGYEQYF
DNA: TGCAGCGTTGAAGTACCGGACAGGGTGGGCTACGAGCAGTACTTC

V: TRBV24-1
D: TRBD1
size: NA
J: TRBJ1-4
CDR3: CATSDGEGAYEKLFF
DNA: TGTGCCACCAGTGATGGAGAGGGGGCGTATGAAAAACTGTTTTTT

V: TRBV19
D: TRBD1
size: NA
J: TRBJ1-6
CDR3: CASSDYGQASPLHF
DNA: TGTGCCAGTAGTGACTATGGACAGGCCTCACCCCTCCACTTT

V: TRBV9
D: NA
size: NA
J: TRBJ1-1
CDR3: CASSVGQLGDTEAFF
DNA: TGTGCCAGCAGCGTAGGACAACTCGGTGACACTGAAGCTTTCTTT

V: TRBV6-5
D: NA
size: NA
J: TRBJ1-2
CDR3: CASRGAGHGYTF
DNA: TGTGCCAGCAGGGGGGCAGGGCACGGCTACACCTTC

V: TRBV18
D: NA
size: NA
J: TRBJ2-5
CDR3: CASSPISSSSAGQETQYF
DNA: TGTGCCAGCTCACCAATTAGTAGTAGTAGCGCGGGACAAGAGACCCAGTACTTC

V: TRBV7-2
D: TRBD2
size: NA
J: TRBJ2-5
CDR3: CASSMGLAGVRETQYF
DNA: TGTGCCAGCAGCATGGGACTAGCGGGAGTTCGGGAGACCCAGTACTTC

V: TRBV10-3
D: TRBD2
size: NA
J: TRBJ2-1
CDR3: CATVSGSQAYNEQFF
DNA: TGTGCCACCGTTAGCGGGAGTCAAGCCTACAATGAGCAGTTCTTC

V: TRBV7-2
D: NA
size: few
J: TRBJ2-1
CDR3: CASSLASTDEQFF
DNA: TGTGCCAGCAGCTTAGCGTCGACAGATGAGCAGTTCTTC

V: TRBV28
D: TRBD1
size: NA
J: TRBJ1-1
CDR3: CASSFVRGDTEAFF
DNA: TGTGCCAGCAGTTTTGTCAGGGGGGACACTGAAGCTTTCTTT

V: TRBV4-1
D: NA
size: NA
J: TRBJ2-3
CDR3: CASSQHLADTQYF
DNA: TGCGCCAGCAGCCAACATCTAGCTGATACGCAGTATTTT

V: TRBV3-1/TRBV3-2
D: NA
size: few
J: TRBJ2-7
CDR3: CASSHGTYEQYF
DNA: TGTGCCAGCAGCCACGGGACCTACGAGCAGTACTTC

V: TRBV19
D: TRBD2
size: NA
J: TRBJ2-5
CDR3: CASSTGWRGRGETQYF
DNA: TGTGCCAGTAGTACGGGTTGGCGCGGGAGGGGAGAGACCCAGTACTTC

V: TRBV7-3
D: TRBD1
size: once
J: TRBJ2-3
CDR3: CASSLDRGSDTQYF
DNA: TGTGCCAGCAGCTTAGACAGGGGCTCAGATACGCAGTATTTT

V: TRBV24-1
D: TRBD1
size: NA
J: TRBJ2-3
CDR3: CATSGDRGDLNTDTQYF
DNA: TGTGCCACCAGTGGGGACAGGGGGGACTTGAACACAGATACGCAGTATTTT

V: TRBV6-6
D: TRBD1
size: once
J: TRBJ1-1
CDR3: CASSYSQGRPEAFF
DNA: TGTGCCAGCAGTTACTCACAGGGGAGGCCTGAAGCTTTCTTT

V: TRBV9
D: NA
size: NA
J: TRBJ1-2
CDR3: CASSEFGKGLDGYTF
DNA: TGTGCCAGCAGCGAGTTCGGGAAAGGGTTAGATGGCTACACCTTC

V: TRBV19
D: TRBD1
size: NA
J: TRBJ1-4
CDR3: CASSEGQGAEKLFF
DNA: TGTGCCAGTAGTGAAGGACAGGGTGCTGAAAAACTGTTTTTT

V: TRBV27
D: NA
size: few
J: TRBJ2-7
CDR3: CASSLEGWDNEQYF
DNA: TGTGCCAGCAGTTTAGAGGGGTGGGACAACGAGCAGTACTTC

V: TRBV21-1
D: NA
size: NA
J: TRBJ2-3
CDR3: CASSKGVSGRSSTDTQYF
DNA: TGTGCCAGCAGCAAAGGTGTTAGCGGGAGGTCTAGCACAGATACGCAGTATTTT

V: TRBV6-2/TRBV6-3
D: TRBD1
size: once
J: TRBJ1-1
CDR3: CASTPGTGITEAFF
DNA: TGTGCCAGCACCCCCGGGACAGGGATTACTGAAGCTTTCTTT